Listed here is a single T cell receptor (beta chain). Its target is unknown. Germline assignment: CDR1 SGDLS and CDR2 YYNGEE. V trimming: 0 bases; J trimming: 9 bases; junction bases outside the gene matches: 8. CDR3 size: 14 residues. The sample originates from a study of blood T cells in healthy people across ages. With a J-beta primer mix and a sample-barcoded 5' primer, a second PCR ran about 7 to 12 cycles. One entry per CDR3 protein results from TCRdb running MiXCR on the 5' RACE reads. The sample lists some 900,000 distinct CDR3 sequences, roughly 48% seen once, with roughly 12% in the top ten. Whole-study findings and limits: The lack of PBMC sorting stopped any conclusive naive versus antigen-experienced comparison.

The rearrangement links TRBV9 to TRBJ1-1; TRBD1 agrees at 7 bases. The sample comprised blood. The TCR was taken from a man aged 30-40 years in good health. The CDR3 loop reads CASSVDGTASKAFF. CDR3 nucleotide sequence: TGTGCCAGCAGCGTAGACGGGACAGCAAGTAAAGCTTTCTTT.